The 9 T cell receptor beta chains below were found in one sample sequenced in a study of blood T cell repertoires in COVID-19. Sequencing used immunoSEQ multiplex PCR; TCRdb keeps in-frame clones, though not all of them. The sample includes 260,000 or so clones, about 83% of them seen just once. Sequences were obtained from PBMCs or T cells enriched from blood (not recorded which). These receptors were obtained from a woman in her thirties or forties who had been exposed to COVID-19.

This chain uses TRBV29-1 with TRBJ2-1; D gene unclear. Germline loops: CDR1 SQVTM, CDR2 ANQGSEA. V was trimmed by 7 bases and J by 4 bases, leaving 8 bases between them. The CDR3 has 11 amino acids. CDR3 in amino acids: CSAQIYNEQFF. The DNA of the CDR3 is TGCAGCGCTCAGATATACAATGAGCAGTTCTTC.

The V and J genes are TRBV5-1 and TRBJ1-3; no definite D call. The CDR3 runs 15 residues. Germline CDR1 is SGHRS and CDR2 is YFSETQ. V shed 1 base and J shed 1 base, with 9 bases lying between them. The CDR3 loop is CASSLLGDSGNTIYF. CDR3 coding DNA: TGCGCCAGCAGCTTGCTCGGAGATTCTGGAAACACCATATATTTT.

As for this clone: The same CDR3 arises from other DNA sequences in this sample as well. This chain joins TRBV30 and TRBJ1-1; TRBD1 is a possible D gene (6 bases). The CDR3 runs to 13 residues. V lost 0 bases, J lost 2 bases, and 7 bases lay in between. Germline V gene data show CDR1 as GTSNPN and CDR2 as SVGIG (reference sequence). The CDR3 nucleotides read TGTGCCTGGAGTGTACAGGGAAACACTGAAGCTTTCTTT. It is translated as CAWSVQGNTEAFF.

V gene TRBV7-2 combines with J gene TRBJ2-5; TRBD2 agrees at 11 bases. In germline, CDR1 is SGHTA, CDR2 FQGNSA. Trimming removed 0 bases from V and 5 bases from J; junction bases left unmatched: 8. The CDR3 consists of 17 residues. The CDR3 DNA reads TGTGCCAGCAGCTTAGCCGTCGTGGCTAGCGGGGGGGAGACCCAGTACTTC. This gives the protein CASSLAVVASGGETQYF. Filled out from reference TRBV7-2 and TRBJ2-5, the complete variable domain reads GAGVSQSPSNKVTEKGKDVELRCDPISGHTALYWYRQSLGQGLEFLIYFQGNSAPDKSGLPSDRFSAERTGGSVSTLTIQRTQQEDSAVYLCASSLAVVASGGETQYFGPGTRLLVL.

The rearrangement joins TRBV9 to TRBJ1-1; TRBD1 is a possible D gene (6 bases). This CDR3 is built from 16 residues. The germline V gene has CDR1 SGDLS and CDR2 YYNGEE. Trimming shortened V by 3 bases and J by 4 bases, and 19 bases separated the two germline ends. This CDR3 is CASSALEGGGSTEAFF. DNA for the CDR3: TGTGCCAGCAGCGCCTTAGAGGGGGGCGGGAGCACTGAAGCTTTCTTT.

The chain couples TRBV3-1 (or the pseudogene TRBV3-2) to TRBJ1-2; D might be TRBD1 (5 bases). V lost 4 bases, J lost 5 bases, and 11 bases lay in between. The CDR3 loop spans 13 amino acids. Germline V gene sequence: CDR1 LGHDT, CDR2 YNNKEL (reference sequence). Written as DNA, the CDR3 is TGTGCCAGCAGCCCCCAGGGATTTTATGGCTACACCTTC. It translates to CASSPQGFYGYTF.

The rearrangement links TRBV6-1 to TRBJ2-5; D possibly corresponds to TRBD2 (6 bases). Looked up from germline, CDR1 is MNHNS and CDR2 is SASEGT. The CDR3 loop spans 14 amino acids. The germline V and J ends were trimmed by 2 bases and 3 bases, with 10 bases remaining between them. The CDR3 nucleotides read TGTGCCAGCAGTGAAAGGACGGGGGAAGAGACCCAGTACTTC. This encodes CASSERTGEETQYF.

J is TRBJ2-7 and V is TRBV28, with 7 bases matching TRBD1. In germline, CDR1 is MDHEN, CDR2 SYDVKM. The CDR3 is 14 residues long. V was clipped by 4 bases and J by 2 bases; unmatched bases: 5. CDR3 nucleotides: TGTGCCAGCAGTTCGGGACAGTGGACCTACGAGCAGTACTTC. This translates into CASSSGQWTYEQYF.

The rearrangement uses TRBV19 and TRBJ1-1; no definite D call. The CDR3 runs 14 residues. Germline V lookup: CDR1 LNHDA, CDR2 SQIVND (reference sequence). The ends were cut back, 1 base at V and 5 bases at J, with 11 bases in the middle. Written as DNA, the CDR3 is TGTGCCAGTAGTATAGGCGGGGAGGAAACTGAAGCTTTCTTT. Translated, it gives CASSIGGEETEAFF.